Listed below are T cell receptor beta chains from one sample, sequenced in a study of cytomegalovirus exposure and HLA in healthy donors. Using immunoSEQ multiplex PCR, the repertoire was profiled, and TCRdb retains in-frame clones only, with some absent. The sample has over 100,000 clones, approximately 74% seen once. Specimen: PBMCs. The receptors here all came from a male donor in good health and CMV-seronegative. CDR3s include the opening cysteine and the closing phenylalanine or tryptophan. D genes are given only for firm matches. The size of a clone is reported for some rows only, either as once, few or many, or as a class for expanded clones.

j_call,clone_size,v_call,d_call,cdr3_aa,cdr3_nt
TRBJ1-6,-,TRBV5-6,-,CASSFGSSYNSPLHF,TGTGCCAGCAGCTTTGGCAGCTCCTATAATTCACCCCTCCACTTT
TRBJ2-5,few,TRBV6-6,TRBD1,CASSSPDRAETQYF,TGTGCCAGCAGTTCCCCGGACAGGGCGGAGACCCAGTACTTC
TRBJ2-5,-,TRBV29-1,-,CSVEDLPKAGETQYF,TGCAGCGTTGAAGACCTCCCGAAGGCAGGAGAGACCCAGTACTTC
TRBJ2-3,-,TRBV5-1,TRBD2,CASSLSSGSDTQYF,TGCGCCAGCAGCTTGTCTAGCGGGAGCGATACGCAGTATTTT
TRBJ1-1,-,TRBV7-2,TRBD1,CASSLGQGASEAFF,TGTGCCAGCAGCCTAGGACAGGGGGCCTCTGAAGCTTTCTTT
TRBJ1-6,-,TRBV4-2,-,CASSQGQEDSPLHF,TGTGCCAGCAGCCAAGGACAGGAGGATTCACCCCTCCACTTT
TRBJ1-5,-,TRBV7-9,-,CASSPGQGSNQPQHF,TGTGCCAGCAGCCCTGGTCAGGGCTCGAATCAGCCCCAGCATTTT
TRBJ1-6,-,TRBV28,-,CASSSSGYLDSPLHF,-
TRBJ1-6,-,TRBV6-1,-,CASSEAPPGRSPLHF,TGTGCCAGCAGTGAAGCCCCTCCGGGTAGATCACCCCTCCACTTT
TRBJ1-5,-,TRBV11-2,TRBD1,CASSSGTVDLIYSNQPQHF,TGTGCCAGCAGCTCCGGGACAGTCGATCTCATTTATAGCAATCAGCCCCAGCATTTT
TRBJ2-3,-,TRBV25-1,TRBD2,CASSEGLAGVVDTQYF,TGTGCCAGCAGTGAAGGACTAGCGGGAGTTGTAGATACGCAGTATTTT
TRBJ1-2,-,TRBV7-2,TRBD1,CASSTDRDYGYTF,TGTGCCAGCAGCACCGACAGGGACTATGGCTACACCTTC
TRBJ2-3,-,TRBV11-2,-,CASSLDSRGAGTDTQYF,TGTGCCAGCAGCTTAGATAGCCGGGGGGCCGGCACAGATACGCAGTATTTT
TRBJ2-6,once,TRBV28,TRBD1,CASRTGTVSGANVLTF,TGTGCCAGCAGAACCGGGACAGTCTCTGGGGCCAACGTCCTGACTTTC
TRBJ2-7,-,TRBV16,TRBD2,CASSQELAGLPYEQYF,TGTGCCAGCAGCCAAGAACTAGCGGGGCTACCCTACGAGCAGTACTTC
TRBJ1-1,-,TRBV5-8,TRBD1,CASSTAGTGGRGTEAFF,TGTGCCAGCAGCACAGCCGGGACAGGGGGCAGGGGCACTGAAGCTTTCTTT
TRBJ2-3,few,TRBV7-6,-,CASSKNQLDTQYF,TGTGCCAGCAGCAAGAATCAGTTGGATACGCAGTATTTT
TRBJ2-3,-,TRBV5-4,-,CASSVPTGPDTQYF,TGTGCCAGCAGCGTTCCAACAGGGCCAGATACGCAGTATTTT
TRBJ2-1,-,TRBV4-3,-,CASSQEGRSYNEQFF,TGCGCCAGCAGCCAAGAGGGCCGCTCCTACAATGAGCAGTTCTTC
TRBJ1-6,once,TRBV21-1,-,CASSTSYRGLGSPLHF,TGTGCCAGCAGCACCTCATACAGGGGGCTCGGGTCACCCCTCCACTTT
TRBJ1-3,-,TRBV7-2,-,CASSLRNTIYF,TGTGCCAGCAGCTTGAGGAACACCATATATTTT
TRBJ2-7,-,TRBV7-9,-,CASSPLGGGYEQYF,TGTGCCAGCAGCCCGCTAGGTGGTGGTTACGAGCAGTACTTC
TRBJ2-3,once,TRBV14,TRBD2,CASSHRKRERPEDTQYF,TGTGCCAGCAGCCACCGGAAGCGGGAGCGCCCCGAAGATACGCAGTATTTT
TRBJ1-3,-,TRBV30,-,CAWARVSGNTIYF,TGTGCCTGGGCAAGAGTATCCGGAAACACCATATATTTT
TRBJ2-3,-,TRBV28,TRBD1,CASSAYRGRTDTQYF,TGTGCCAGCAGTGCGTACAGGGGACGCACAGATACGCAGTATTTT
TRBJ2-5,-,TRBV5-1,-,CASSLASRTPKETQYF,TGCGCCAGCAGCTTGGCCTCTCGGACACCAAAGGAGACCCAGTACTTC
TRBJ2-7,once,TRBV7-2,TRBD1,CASSLEGDRGWEQYF,TGTGCCAGCAGCTTAGAAGGGGACAGGGGTTGGGAGCAGTACTTC
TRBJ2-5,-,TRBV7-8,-,CASSFSRQETQYF,TGTGCCAGCAGCTTTTCCAGGCAAGAGACCCAGTACTTC